The sequence of this TCR beta chain was determined in a study of blood T cell repertoires in COVID-19. A single count supports this clone. V trimming: 0 bases; J trimming: 6 bases; junction bases outside the gene matches: 6. Germline V gives CDR1 SGHKS, CDR2 YYEKEE (reference sequence). The CDR3 totals 16 residues. Per the study methods: Researchers report that nucleated cell counts were estimated from reference gene primer amplification. TCRdb's table, derived via immunoSEQ multiplex PCR, lists solely in-frame clones and lacks some. V, J and clone size derive from that table, while D and trimming were established from the DNA sequence. The sample has 300,000 to 400,000 clones, around 87% seen once.

Source material: peripheral blood. The chain joins TRBV5-5 to TRBJ2-2, with TRBD2 matching 9 bases. The sequence came from a human donor in a cohort sampled during active COVID-19. This CDR3 reads CASSLAVAGVAGELFF. CDR3 DNA sequence: TGTGCCAGCAGCTTGGCGGTAGCGGGAGTAGCCGGGGAGCTGTTTTTT.